A single sample gave rise to the 18 T cell receptor beta chains below, sequenced in a study of T cells in Graves' hyperthyroidism and ophthalmopathy. Amplified TCR beta CDR3 regions derived from RNA transcripts. HTBI primers were the set used in a first-round RT-PCR of the TCR CDR3. TCRdb reprocessed the multiplex PCR reads with MiXCR, giving one entry per CDR3 protein. The sample lists around 300,000 distinct CDR3 sequences; approximately 15% were seen once. Sequencing was done on a sample of blood. Receptors were obtained from a woman in her forties with Graves' hyperthyroidism.

The table lists this clonotype with a few counts. This chain links TRBV20-1 with TRBJ1-1, with a tentative D call TRBD1 (5 bases). The germline gives CDR1 DFQATT, CDR2 SNEGSKA (reference sequence). V lost 5 bases to trimming and J lost 5 bases, with 12 bases between them. This CDR3 region has 12 residues. The CDR3 nucleotides are TGCAGTGCTGCGGACACGGGAACTGAAGCTTTCTTT. Protein: CSAADTGTEAFF.

This clonotype came up many times. The V and J genes are TRBV11-2 and TRBJ1-6; TRBD1 aligns across 7 bases. The CDR3 contains 15 residues. Germline CDR1 reads SGHAT; CDR2 reads FQNNGV. Trimming took 5 bases from V and 9 from J; bases not matched to a gene: 10. The CDR3: CASSTNRGWGSPLHF. The CDR3 DNA reads as TGTGCCAGCAGCACGAACAGGGGTTGGGGTTCACCCCTCCACTTT.

This clonotype was observed at least ten times. The chain has TRBV2 and TRBJ1-2, with D perhaps matching TRBD1 (6 bases). Germline values: CDR1 SNHLY, CDR2 FYNNEI. The CDR3 is 14 amino acids. Trimming stripped 7 bases from V and 5 bases from J, with 17 bases between. The CDR3 DNA sequence: TGTGCCAGCAAGCCACGGACAGCGCAGTATGGCTACACCTTC. Protein: CASKPRTAQYGYTF.

Ten or more counts support this clonotype. V and J are TRBV29-1 and TRBJ1-2; no firm D call. Germline-derived CDR1 and CDR2 are SQVTM and ANQGSEA. The CDR3 has 12 residues. V lost 7 bases and J 2 bases, leaving 11 bases between the germline ends. CDR3 DNA sequence: TGCAGCGCTGGCAGCGGCAACTATGGCTACACCTTC. This codes for CSAGSGNYGYTF.

Comment on this clonotype: A single base separates this from a much larger clone, so it may be a read error. The chain is built from TRBV3-1 and TRBJ1-1; D remains unclear. The germline V gene has CDR1 LGHDT and CDR2 YNNKEL (reference sequence). This CDR3 contains 12 residues. For the CDR3, the DNA is TGTGCCAGCAGCCAAGCCTACACTGCAGCTTTCTTT. Translation: CASSQAYTAAFF. Using reference TRBV3-1 and TRBJ1-1 for the parts outside the CDR3, the full variable domain is DTAVSQTPKYLVTQMGNDKSIKCEQNLGHDTMYWYKQDSKKFLKIMFSYNNKELIINETVPNRFSPKSPDKAHLNLHINSLELGDSAVYFCASSQAYTAAFFGQGTRLTVV.

In this sample, this clonotype turned up many times. V usage is TRBV20-1 and J usage is TRBJ1-1; TRBD1 is a possible D gene (6 bases). The germline V gene has CDR1 DFQATT and CDR2 SNEGSKA (reference sequence). V was pared by 4 bases and J by 1 base, with 13 bases between. CDR3 length: 14 residues. CDR3 in DNA: TGCAGTGCTAAGGGAGGGGGGGCGAACACTGAAGCTTTCTTT. This codes for CSAKGGGANTEAFF.

This clonotype was counted between two and nine times. The genes are TRBV2 and TRBJ1-1; no clear D. CDR1 is SNHLY and CDR2 is FYNNEI in the germline V gene. The CDR3 runs to 13 residues. Trimming took 8 bases from V and 1 from J, leaving 11 bases between them. CDR3 region: CASGSLRNTEAFF. The CDR3 nucleotides are TGTGCCAGCGGCTCTCTGAGGAACACTGAAGCTTTCTTT.

This chain connects TRBV28 to TRBJ1-5; tentatively, D is TRBD1 (6 bases). The V gene's germline CDR1 is MDHEN and CDR2 SYDVKM. V was shortened by 2 bases and J by 6 bases, with 17 bases between the two germline ends. The length of the CDR3 is 16 residues. The DNA of the CDR3 is TGTGCCAGCAGTTTAGTTGCGGGGGGCCGGAGTCAGCCCCAGCATTTT. Protein: CASSLVAGGRSQPQHF.

The chain couples TRBV6-2 or TRBV6-3 to TRBJ2-1; weak D call: TRBD2 (5 bases). This CDR3 is 13 amino acids long. In germline, CDR1 is MNHEY, CDR2 SVGEGT. The CDR3 bases are TGTGCTATCCGGGAAGCCTCCTACAATGAGCAGTTCTTC. Its translation is CAIREASYNEQFF.

V is TRBV5-6 and J is TRBJ1-1, with D possibly TRBD1 on 5 matching bases. Germline V gives CDR1 SGHDT, CDR2 YYEEEE. V dropped 3 bases and J dropped 4 bases, with 13 bases sitting between them. This CDR3 is 14 amino acids long. CDR3 in amino acids: CASSSGPLSTEAFF. CDR3 coding DNA: TGTGCCAGCAGCTCGGGACCCTTGAGCACTGAAGCTTTCTTT.

The chain couples TRBV18 to TRBJ2-7; D call uncertain. Germline assignment: CDR1 KGHSH and CDR2 LQKENI. The V end was cut by 2 bases, the J end by 0 bases, with 8 bases between. This CDR3 region has 14 residues. CDR3 region: CASSPEQNSYEQYF. CDR3 bases: TGTGCCAGCTCACCAGAACAGAACTCCTACGAGCAGTACTTC.

This clonotype showed up many times. The genes are TRBV12-3 or TRBV12-4 and TRBJ2-5, with D unresolved. Between the trimmed V and J ends, which lost 5 bases and 1 base, there was a span of 14 bases. The CDR3 is made up of 15 amino acids. The CDR3 bases are TGTGCCAGCAGTCTCTACGGCAGGACCCAAGAGACCCAGTACTTC. This sequence encodes CASSLYGRTQETQYF.

The sample holds many counts of this clonotype. V and J are TRBV2 and TRBJ2-1, with 7 bases aligning to TRBD2. The CDR3 is 19 amino acids. Losses at the gene ends were 2 bases for V and 0 bases for J; bases not matched to a gene: 13. Per germline, CDR1 SNHLY and CDR2 FYNNEI. CDR3 sequence reads: CASSEHRDYGTSSYNEQFF. CDR3 coding DNA: TGTGCCAGCAGTGAACACCGGGACTACGGGACCAGCTCCTACAATGAGCAGTTCTTC.

This clonotype was found a few times. The chain carries TRBV7-2 and TRBJ2-7; TRBD2 is a possible D gene (5 bases). Germline loops: CDR1 SGHTA, CDR2 FQGNSA. CDR3 length: 13 residues. Between the trimmed V and J ends, which lost 3 bases and 6 bases, there was a span of 12 bases. The CDR3 DNA is TGTGCCAGCAGCTTGAGGGCCGGATGCGAGCAGTACTTC. It encodes CASSLRAGCEQYF.

This clonotype has at least ten counts. The chain links TRBV6-2 or TRBV6-3 to TRBJ2-7, with TRBD1 identical over 7 bases. V shed 6 bases and J 2 bases; nucleotides not matched to a gene: 10. The CDR3 loop spans 15 amino acids. CDR1 and CDR2 from the germline V gene are MNHEY and SVGEGT. CDR3 DNA sequence: TGTGCCAGCAGACCTCCCGGGACAGCTGCCTACGAGCAGTACTTC. This sequence encodes CASRPPGTAAYEQYF.

This clonotype was seen a few times. V usage is TRBV27 and J usage is TRBJ1-5; D may be TRBD1 (6 bases). Trimming pared 4 bases from V and 6 bases from J, leaving 16 bases between. The CDR3 extends over 15 amino acids. Germline V lookup: CDR1 MNHEY, CDR2 SMNVEV (reference sequence). The CDR3 bases are TGTGCCAGCAGTTACGGGGGGCAGGGAGGTCAGCCCCAGCATTTT. Residues: CASSYGGQGGQPQHF.

This chain connects TRBV4-1 to TRBJ2-5; D remains unclear. Trimming took off 3 bases at V and 5 bases at J, with 13 bases between the two ends. CDR1 MGHRA and CDR2 YSYEKL come from the germline V gene. This CDR3 has 14 residues. The CDR3 loop reads CASSQVYVDETQYF. The CDR3 nucleotides are TGCGCCAGCAGCCAGGTATATGTGGATGAGACCCAGTACTTC.

This clonotype was seen repeatedly, ten times or more. This sequence joins TRBV3-1 and TRBJ1-1; no clear D gene. This CDR3 has 14 residues. CDR1 LGHDT and CDR2 YNNKEL come from the germline V gene (reference sequence). Between the trimmed V and J ends, which lost 1 base and 5 bases, there was a span of 11 bases. The CDR3 coding sequence is TGTGCCAGCAGCCAAGGGTCTTTTGCTACTGAAGCTTTCTTT. Its protein is CASSQGSFATEAFF.